These 24 T cell receptor beta chains were sequenced from one sample in a study of cytomegalovirus exposure and HLA in healthy donors. Primers: 60 Vbeta forward and 13 Jbeta reverse. The method was immunoSEQ multiplex PCR; TCRdb's version includes in-frame clones alone and lacks a portion of them. The top ten hold approximately 1.7% of the sample, which has approximately 140,000 clones, roughly 72% seen once. Sequenced input: PBMCs. These receptors were taken from a woman between 45 and 65 years old in good health and CMV-seronegative.

V usage is TRBV5-6 and J usage is TRBJ2-5; D remains unclear. CDR1 and CDR2 from the germline V gene are SGHDT and YYEEEE. Trimming shortened V by 0 bases and J by 1 base, and 4 bases separated the two germline ends. The CDR3 contains 13 residues. Written as DNA, the CDR3 is TGTGCCAGCAGCTTGGGCAGCCAAGAGACCCAGTACTTC. It encodes CASSLGSQETQYF.

This chain joins TRBV9 and TRBJ2-7; D perhaps matches TRBD1 (7 bases). The V end was cut by 0 bases, the J end by 4 bases, with 14 bases between. Per germline, CDR1 SGDLS and CDR2 YYNGEE. The CDR3 has 15 residues. The CDR3 region is CASSVDAGQPYEQYF. CDR3 in DNA: TGTGCCAGCAGCGTAGATGCGGGACAGCCTTACGAGCAGTACTTC.

The sample holds one count of this clone. This chain links TRBV7-3 with TRBJ2-1, with 8 bases fitting TRBD2. Trimming at V came to 3 bases and at J to 8 bases, leaving 12 bases not matched to a gene. The CDR3 is 16 residues long. Germline V gene lookup returns CDR1 SGHTA and CDR2 FQGTGA. This CDR3 reads CASSFSSSGTRDEQFF. In DNA form, the CDR3 reads TGTGCCAGCAGCTTTTCTAGTAGCGGGACTCGGGATGAGCAGTTCTTC.

CDR3 in amino acids: CAWTRTPGLINEQFF. As DNA, the CDR3 is TGTGCCTGGACGCGGACGCCGGGACTTATTAATGAGCAGTTCTTC. The rearrangement uses TRBV30 and TRBJ2-1; TRBD2 is a possible D gene (6 bases). CDR3 length: 15 residues. V was trimmed by 4 bases and J by 7 bases, leaving 20 bases between them. Germline lookup yields CDR1 GTSNPN and CDR2 SVGIG (reference sequence).

The chain uses TRBV5-1 and TRBJ2-7, with 10 bases identical to TRBD2. Trimming cost V 3 bases and J 4 bases; bases outside gene matches: 4. Germline V gene data show CDR1 as SGHRS and CDR2 as YFSETQ. The CDR3 has 14 amino acids. CDR3 coding DNA: TGCGCCAGCAGCTCCCGGACTAGCGGTTACGAGCAGTACTTC. Its protein is CASSSRTSGYEQYF.

This chain joins TRBV9 and TRBJ2-1; 14 positions match TRBD2. From germline, CDR1 is SGDLS and CDR2 YYNGEE. The CDR3 length is 18 residues. The junction had 16 bases not matched to a gene; V was cut back by 5 bases and J by 9 bases. The CDR3 DNA reads as TGTGCCAGCAGACCCCTCCCCCGACTAGCGGGAGGGGGGGGTGAGCAGTTCTTC. It encodes CASRPLPRLAGGGGEQFF.

The rearrangement links TRBV29-1 to TRBJ1-2, with D perhaps TRBD1 (5 bases). The V gene's germline CDR1 is SQVTM and CDR2 ANQGSEA. This CDR3 comprises 11 residues. In DNA form, the CDR3 reads TGCTGTACAGGACCCCAGGAGGGCTACACCTTC. It yields the protein CCTGPQEGYTF.

This rearrangement joins TRBV9 to TRBJ2-1; possibly TRBD2 for D (6 bases). The ends were cut back, 3 bases at V and 3 bases at J, with 13 bases in the middle. The CDR3 is made up of 15 amino acids. Germline V gives CDR1 SGDLS, CDR2 YYNGEE. The CDR3 DNA reads as TGTGCCAGCAGCGCCGAAGGGAGGAACTACAATGAGCAGTTCTTC. This sequence encodes CASSAEGRNYNEQFF.

The rearrangement links TRBV7-8 to TRBJ2-7; possibly TRBD1 for D (5 bases). The V end was cut by 7 bases, the J end by 0 bases, with 19 bases between. CDR3 length: 16 amino acids. Germline assignment: CDR1 SGHVS and CDR2 FQNEAQ. The CDR3 nucleotides read TGTGCCAGCACCTTGAAACCAGGGCAGAACTCCTACGAGCAGTACGTC. As protein: CASTLKPGQNSYEQYV.

The J gene is TRBJ2-5, the V gene TRBV5-1; tentative D call: TRBD1 (5 bases). The V gene lost 5 bases and the J gene lost 0 bases, with 11 bases spanning the gap. The CDR3 is made up of 14 amino acids. CDR1 is SGHRS and CDR2 is YFSETQ in the germline V gene. CDR3 bases: TGCGCCAGCAGTCGCTCAGGGAACCAAGAGACCCAGTACTTC. This gives the protein CASSRSGNQETQYF.

The chain links TRBV7-8 to TRBJ2-5; D possibly corresponds to TRBD2 (5 bases). The germline CDR1 and CDR2 sequences are SGHVS and FQNEAQ. Deletions cut 5 bases from V and 2 bases from J, with 18 bases between. The CDR3 is made up of 16 amino acids. CDR3 sequence (DNA): TGTGCCAGCAGCCCGAGGGTCGGAGGCGGACAAGAGACCCAGTACTTC. This codes for CASSPRVGGGQETQYF.

The chain joins TRBV11-3 to TRBJ2-2, with 9 bases lining up with TRBD2. Losses at the gene ends were 4 bases for V and 1 base for J; bases not matched to a gene: 10. CDR3 length: 18 residues. The germline gives CDR1 SGHNT, CDR2 YENEEA. CDR3 nucleotide sequence: TGTGCCAGCAGCTCCCGAGCGAGTAGCGGGGGGAACACCGGGGAGCTGTTTTTT. Translating gives CASSSRASSGGNTGELFF.

This clone was detected only a few times. The gene calls are TRBV5-3 and TRBJ1-1; D ambiguous. TRBV5-3 is an ORF, and what it does is uncertain. The CDR3 has 15 amino acids. The V gene lost 2 bases and the J gene lost 1 base, with 12 bases spanning the gap. CDR3 in DNA: TGTGCCAGAAGCTTCAAGGAGGGAGAGAACACTGAAGCTTTCTTT. Translated: CARSFKEGENTEAFF.

This sequence joins TRBV12-5 and TRBJ2-5; D possibly corresponds to TRBD1 (5 bases). The CDR3 is 16 amino acids. Trimming removed 6 bases at V and 1 base at J, with 18 bases between. CDR1 and CDR2 from the germline V gene are LGHNT and FRNRAP. CDR3 sequence (DNA): TGTGCTAGTGGACGCGGATCGGTTGGGGCCCAAGAGACCCAGTACTTC. It specifies CASGRGSVGAQETQYF.

The chain couples TRBV7-9 to TRBJ2-1; D not resolved. Germline CDR1 reads SEHNR; CDR2 reads FQNEAQ (reference sequence). V lost 4 bases and J lost 8, with 9 bases in between. The CDR3 runs to 12 residues. This CDR3 is CASSSLSDEQFF. CDR3 nucleotide sequence: TGTGCCAGCAGCTCCTTAAGCGATGAGCAGTTCTTC.

The genes are TRBV6-6 and TRBJ2-1; 7 bases match TRBD2. Trimming took 6 bases from V and 9 from J; bases not matched to a gene: 14. CDR3 length: 15 amino acids. Germline CDR1 is MNHNY and CDR2 is SVGAGI (reference sequence). The CDR3 bases are TGTGCCAGCAGACCCCGACTAGCCCCCACAAGTGAGCAGTTCTTC. Translation: CASRPRLAPTSEQFF.

The chain is built from TRBV4-1 and TRBJ1-5; the D is unclear. The germline CDR1 and CDR2 sequences are MGHRA and YSYEKL. The germline V and J ends were trimmed by 1 base and 5 bases, with 6 bases remaining between them. The length of the CDR3 is 13 residues. The CDR3 loop is CASSQVIDQPQHF. The CDR3 nucleotides read TGCGCCAGCAGCCAAGTCATTGATCAGCCCCAGCATTTT.

CDR3 bases: TGTGCCACCCGACAGGGACGGGAAAAACTGTTTTTT. As protein: CATRQGREKLFF. The chain has TRBV19 and TRBJ1-4, with TRBD1 matching over 7 bases. Per germline, CDR1 LNHDA and CDR2 SQIVND (reference sequence). This CDR3 is built from 12 residues. The trim removed 10 bases at V and 8 bases at J, leaving 7 bases unmatched. The variable domain in full, completed from reference TRBV19 and TRBJ1-4, reads DGGITQSPKYLFRKEGQNVTLSCEQNLNHDAMYWYRQDPGQGLRLIYYSQIVNDFQKGDIAEGYSVSREKKESFPLTVTSAQKNPTAFYLCATRQGREKLFFGSGTQLSVL.

J is TRBJ1-6 and V is TRBV5-1, with 9 bases that match TRBD1. This CDR3 comprises 15 residues. Per the germline V gene, CDR1 is SGHRS and CDR2 is YFSETQ. V shed 0 bases and J 9 bases; nucleotides not matched to a gene: 4. The CDR3 sequence is CASSLGQGDSSPLHF. DNA for the CDR3: TGCGCCAGCAGCTTGGGACAGGGGGACAGTTCACCCCTCCACTTT. Filled out from reference TRBV5-1 and TRBJ1-6, the complete variable domain reads KAGVTQTPRYLIKTRGQQVTLSCSPISGHRSVSWYQQTPGQGLQFLFEYFSETQRNKGNFPGRFSGRQFSNSRSEMNVSTLELGDSALYLCASSLGQGDSSPLHFGNGTRLTVT.

As DNA, the CDR3 is TGTGCCAGCAGTTTAGCCGGGCCAGGGGGTATTTCGAACACTGAAGCTTTCTTT. Translated: CASSLAGPGGISNTEAFF. V is TRBV28 and J is TRBJ1-1; 7 bases line up with TRBD1. V was pared by 2 bases and J by 1 base, with 13 bases of the junction left unmatched. CDR3 length equals 18 residues. Germline loops: CDR1 MDHEN, CDR2 SYDVKM.

The CDR3, as DNA: TGTGCCAGCAGTTTAGGCCTCAAACAGGGGGAGACCCAGTACTTC. Residues: CASSLGLKQGETQYF. This chain uses TRBV27 with TRBJ2-5; 7 bases agree with TRBD1. Germline values: CDR1 MNHEY, CDR2 SMNVEV (reference sequence). The V segment lost 2 bases and the J segment 5 bases; nucleotides outside the gene matches: 8. CDR3 length: 15 amino acids.

V gene TRBV28 combines with J gene TRBJ2-1; 9 positions match TRBD2. The CDR3 loop spans 15 amino acids. CDR1 MDHEN and CDR2 SYDVKM come from the germline V gene. Losses at the gene ends were 3 bases for V and 4 bases for J; bases not matched to a gene: 4. Written as DNA, the CDR3 is TGTGCCAGCAGTTTGCGGGGGGGACAATACAATGAGCAGTTCTTC. Translated, it gives CASSLRGGQYNEQFF.

Comment on this clone: The junction departs from germline at one end; a sequencing error may be responsible. The chain links TRBV4-2 to TRBJ1-2; weak D call: TRBD1 (6 bases). Germline V gene sequence: CDR1 LGHNA, CDR2 YNFKEQ. The CDR3 has 14 residues. CDR3 region: CASSQDRTGNGYPF. The CDR3 coding sequence is TGTGCCAGCAGCCAAGATCGAACAGGGAATGGCTACCCCTTC.

The chain uses TRBV14 and TRBJ2-1; no clear D gene. Trimming pared 4 bases from V and 9 bases from J, leaving 13 bases between. Per germline, CDR1 SGHDN and CDR2 FVKESK. The CDR3 runs 13 residues. CDR3 sequence: CASSLTGDGEQFF. The CDR3 DNA sequence: TGTGCCAGCAGCCTCACTGGAGACGGTGAGCAGTTCTTC.